One and the same sample provided the 9 T cell receptor beta chains below, sequenced in a study of blood T cells in healthy people across ages. A second PCR, run for roughly 7 to 11 cycles, used a sample-barcoded 5' primer plus a J-beta primer mix. TCRdb passed the 5' RACE reads through MiXCR, listing each CDR3 protein once. The data show about 570,000 distinct CDR3 sequences, about 29% seen once. Another study also made use of these data, one on T cells of mothers and their children.

Material for sequencing was blood. The receptor set was obtained from a boy younger than 10 in good health.

The rearrangement uses TRBV7-6 and TRBJ1-3; possibly TRBD1 for D (5 bases). V was pared by 8 bases and J by 4 bases, with 15 bases between. The CDR3 is 14 residues long. Germline V lookup: CDR1 SGHVS, CDR2 FNYEAQ. The CDR3 region has the DNA TGTGCCAGCCGGGCGGAGGCAGGGGGAAACACCATATATTTT. This codes for CASRAEAGGNTIYF.

V gene TRBV2 combines with J gene TRBJ1-4, with 7 positions matching TRBD1. This CDR3 spans 14 amino acids. The germline V gene encodes CDR1 SNHLY and CDR2 FYNNEI. V gave up 3 bases and J gave up 8 bases; unmatched junction bases: 6. The CDR3 DNA reads as TGTGCCAGCAGTGACGACAGGGTGGGGGAAAAACTGTTTTTT. Protein product: CASSDDRVGEKLFF. The full variable domain, rest sourced from reference TRBV2 and TRBJ1-4, is EPEVTQTPSHQVTQMGQEVILRCVPISNHLYFYWYRQILGQKVEFLVSFYNNEISEKSEIFDDQFSVERPDGSNFTLKIRSTKLEDSAMYFCASSDDRVGEKLFFGSGTQLSVL.

The CDR3, as DNA: TGTGCCAGCAGTTGGGACAGGGGGTCGGGGAACACTGAAGCTTTCTTT. This sequence encodes CASSWDRGSGNTEAFF. The chain has TRBV27 and TRBJ1-1; 11 positions agree with TRBD1. V was clipped by 4 bases and J by 1 base; unmatched bases: 5. Germline CDR1 is MNHEY and CDR2 is SMNVEV (reference sequence). The CDR3 has 16 residues.

This clonotype came up a few times. The chain recombines TRBV11-2 with TRBJ2-1; maybe TRBD1 (5 bases). The V gene lost 2 bases and the J gene lost 9 bases, with 11 bases spanning the gap. The germline gives CDR1 SGHAT, CDR2 FQNNGV. The CDR3 runs 13 residues. In DNA, the CDR3 is TGTGCCAGCAGCTTATCCCAGGGCTCTGAGCAGTTCTTC. Residues: CASSLSQGSEQFF.

This clonotype came up a few times. V usage is TRBV20-1 and J usage is TRBJ2-5, with D possibly being TRBD2 (5 bases). The last part of the DNA fits TRBJ2-1 better; the J call may be wrong. CDR1 DFQATT and CDR2 SNEGSKA come from the germline V gene (reference sequence). The CDR3 totals 15 residues. This CDR3 is CSARRTGSFYNEQFF. In DNA form, the CDR3 reads TGCAGTGCTAGGAGGACGGGAAGCTTCTACAATGAGCAGTTCTTC.

This clonotype has a handful of counts. The chain is built from TRBV7-9 and TRBJ1-2; D may be TRBD1 (6 bases). CDR1 is SEHNR and CDR2 is FQNEAQ in the germline V gene (reference sequence). CDR3 size: 16 residues. Trimming took 1 base from V and 4 from J, leaving 16 bases between them. CDR3 in amino acids: CASSLVLRETGYGYTF. The CDR3 region has the DNA TGTGCCAGCAGCTTAGTGCTTAGGGAGACAGGCTATGGCTACACCTTC.

In its sample, this clonotype was seen a few times. The chain carries TRBV20-1 and TRBJ2-2; possibly TRBD1 for D (5 bases). The CDR3 is made up of 13 amino acids. Trimming took 1 base from V and 5 from J, leaving 8 bases between them. Per the germline V gene, CDR1 is DFQATT and CDR2 is SNEGSKA (reference sequence). The CDR3 reads CSARVGRTGELFF. CDR3 nucleotide sequence: TGCAGTGCTAGAGTGGGGCGGACCGGGGAGCTGTTTTTT.

This clonotype has just a few counts. The rearrangement joins TRBV10-3 to TRBJ1-4, with 10 positions matching TRBD1. The V segment lost 9 bases and the J segment 8 bases; nucleotides outside the gene matches: 3. The CDR3 covers 12 residues. In germline, CDR1 is ENHRY, CDR2 SYGVKD. The CDR3 is CAMGQGNEKLFF. In DNA, the CDR3 is TGTGCCATGGGACAGGGGAACGAAAAACTGTTTTTT.

The chain carries TRBV20-1 and TRBJ1-4; D is uncertain. V was clipped by 1 base and J by 0 bases, with 6 bases between them. This CDR3 has 14 amino acids. Germline lookup yields CDR1 DFQATT and CDR2 SNEGSKA (reference sequence). CDR3 in amino acids: CSARATTTNEKLFF. In DNA form, the CDR3 reads TGCAGTGCTAGAGCGACGACAACTAATGAAAAACTGTTTTTT.